This T cell receptor beta chain was retrieved from a study of blood T cell repertoires in COVID-19. About the research overall: COVID-19 samples, acute and convalescent, were from the United States, Italy and Spain.

The V and J ends lost 9 bases and 9 bases respectively, with 14 bases between them. Germline V gene lookup returns CDR1 ENHRY and CDR2 SYGVKD. The CDR3 loop spans 11 amino acids. The repertoire was sequenced with immunoSEQ multiplex PCR; TCRdb's copy has only in-frame clones and lacks some. Among around 110,000 clones listed, roughly four fifths were seen once. Sequencing was carried out using peripheral blood. The sequence came from a man aged 70-80 years with active or convalescent COVID-19. The chain is built from TRBV10-3 and TRBJ1-1; D is unresolved. The CDR3 coding sequence is TGTGCCATTAAAAACCGACTTCAAGCTTTCTTT. This gives the protein CAIKNRLQAFF.